This is a list of T cell receptor beta chains from one sample in a study of T cell responses to AZD1222 COVID-19 vaccine. Sequencing was performed with immunoSEQ multiplex PCR; in TCRdb, only in-frame clones are kept and a portion is missing. Here the sample spans 100,000 or so clones, around nine tenths being singletons. Here the sequenced sample was peripheral blood, taken on day 0 of AZD1222 vaccination. All receptors derive from an adult in good health. The CDR3 runs from the conserved cysteine through the conserved F or W. D genes are given only for firm matches. Expanded clones get a size class; other rows say once, few or many, or leave the size out.

CDR3aa	CDR3nt	d_gene	abundance	j_gene	v_gene
CASSGGLATDGETQYF	TGTGCCAGCAGCGGAGGACTAGCGACGGATGGAGAGACCCAGTACTTC	TRBD2	NA	TRBJ2-5	TRBV9
CASSRTDETPRSPLHF	TGTGCCAGCAGTCGGACGGACGAAACTCCTCGGTCACCCCTCCACTTT	NA	NA	TRBJ1-6	TRBV6-6
CASSLRMGGELFF	TGTGCCAGTAGTTTACGAATGGGCGGGGAGCTGTTTTTT	NA	NA	TRBJ2-2	TRBV19
CASSLQGFNYGYTF	TGTGCCAGCAGCCTACAGGGATTTAACTATGGCTACACCTTC	NA	once	TRBJ1-2	TRBV5-6
CASTGTVRNYGYTF	TGTGCCAGCACCGGGACAGTCCGGAACTATGGCTACACCTTC	TRBD1	NA	TRBJ1-2	TRBV6-5
CASSQQGIDYGYTF	TGTGCCAGCAGCCAACAGGGGATCGACTATGGCTACACCTTC	NA	NA	TRBJ1-2	TRBV3-1/TRBV3-2
CASSVTGGISEKLFF	TGTGCCAGCAGCGTCACAGGGGGTATTAGTGAAAAACTGTTTTTT	TRBD1	NA	TRBJ1-4	TRBV7-9
CSASGADSFDTQYF	TGCAGTGCTAGTGGGGCGGACTCCTTCGATACGCAGTATTTT	NA	NA	TRBJ2-3	TRBV20-1
CASTWDNSGNTIYF	TGCGCCAGCACTTGGGACAACTCTGGAAACACCATATATTTT	NA	NA	TRBJ1-3	TRBV5-1
CASSPPLTGNTYEQYF	TGTGCCAGCAGCCCCCCCCTGACAGGGAATACCTACGAGCAGTACTTC	TRBD1	NA	TRBJ2-7	TRBV7-9
CASSLSSAQAGHYGYTF	TGTGCCAGCAGCTTAAGTAGTGCGCAGGCGGGTCACTATGGCTACACCTTC	NA	NA	TRBJ1-2	TRBV7-2
CASSILPDGSSGNTIYF	TGTGCCAGTAGTATCCTTCCGGACGGTTCCTCTGGAAACACCATATATTTT	NA	NA	TRBJ1-3	TRBV19
CSATPEETQYF	TGCAGTGCCACACCGGAAGAGACCCAGTACTTC	NA	NA	TRBJ2-5	TRBV20-1
CASSTGTIYNEQFF	TGCGCCAGCTCGACCGGGACAATTTACAATGAGCAGTTCTTC	NA	NA	TRBJ2-1	TRBV5-1
CASSLTGNTIYF	TGTGCCAGCAGCTTAACTGGAAACACCATATATTTT	NA	NA	TRBJ1-3	TRBV7-2
CASRDRVDTGELFF	TGCGCCAGCCGTGACAGGGTTGACACCGGGGAGCTGTTTTTT	TRBD1	NA	TRBJ2-2	TRBV5-1
CASSLAPGVSNEQYF	TGTGCCAGCAGCTTAGCCCCTGGAGTTTCCAACGAGCAGTACTTC	NA	few	TRBJ2-7	TRBV11-3
CASSLALTYNEQFF	TGTGCCAGCAGCTTGGCCCTAACCTACAATGAGCAGTTCTTC	NA	NA	TRBJ2-1	TRBV5-6
CASNLPPGPSSYEQYF	TGTGCCAGCAACCTACCCCCGGGACCAAGCTCCTACGAGCAGTACTTC	NA	NA	TRBJ2-7	TRBV2
CASSQTGTYGYTF	TGTGCCAGCAGCCAGACAGGAACCTATGGCTACACCTTC	NA	NA	TRBJ1-2	TRBV5-4
CASSLGSPETEAFF	TGTGCCAGCAGCTTGGGGTCGCCAGAGACTGAAGCTTTCTTT	NA	once	TRBJ1-1	TRBV5-4
CASKSGTGNTIYF	TGTGCCAGCAAGTCAGGGACCGGAAACACCATATATTTT	NA	NA	TRBJ1-3	TRBV2
CASSLYLAGERTDTQYF	TGTGCCAGCAGCTTATATCTAGCGGGAGAGAGGACAGATACGCAGTATTTT	TRBD2	once	TRBJ2-3	TRBV7-9
CASSVRPGGNSPLHF	TGTGCCAGCAGCGTTCGGCCGGGGGGAAATTCACCCCTCCACTTT	NA	NA	TRBJ1-6	TRBV9
CTVGVNGYTF	TGCACCGTTGGGGTGAATGGCTACACCTTC	NA	NA	TRBJ1-2	TRBV20-1
CASSQTGQGYTF	TGTGCCAGCAGTCAGACGGGACAGGGCTACACCTTC	TRBD1	NA	TRBJ1-2	TRBV28
CASSRDRDQPQHF	TGTGCCAGCAGCCGGGACAGGGACCAGCCCCAGCATTTT	TRBD1	NA	TRBJ1-5	TRBV2
CASSERDRVDGYTF	TGTGCCAGCAGCGAGCGGGACAGGGTTGATGGCTACACCTTC	TRBD1	NA	TRBJ1-2	TRBV9
CASSPAGSQPQHF	TGTGCCAGCTCACCCGCCGGGTCGCAGCCCCAGCATTTT	NA	NA	TRBJ1-5	TRBV18
CASSSTSLRQYF	TGTGCCAGCAGTTCGACTAGCTTGAGACAGTACTTC	TRBD2	once	TRBJ2-5	TRBV28
CSASPGGRSGQPQHF	TGCAGTGCTAGTCCGGGAGGGCGCAGTGGTCAGCCCCAGCATTTT	NA	NA	TRBJ1-5	TRBV20-1
CASSQVRGRGAGNTIYF	TGTGCCAGCAGCCAAGTCAGAGGCCGAGGAGCGGGAAACACCATATATTTT	NA	NA	TRBJ1-3	TRBV3-1/TRBV3-2
CASSTGRGSYEQYF	TGTGCCAGTAGTACCGGCAGGGGCTCCTACGAGCAGTACTTC	NA	NA	TRBJ2-7	TRBV19
CASSRVLQITDTQYF	TGTGCCAGCTCAAGGGTTTTACAGATCACAGATACGCAGTATTTT	NA	NA	TRBJ2-3	TRBV18
CASRQGTSGANVLTF	TGTGCCAGCAGGCAGGGGACCTCTGGGGCCAACGTCCTGACTTTC	NA	NA	TRBJ2-6	TRBV9
CASSLGDARETQYF	TGTGCCAGCAGCTTGGGGGACGCGCGAGAGACCCAGTACTTC	NA	NA	TRBJ2-5	TRBV5-4
CASSFSREGWNEQFF	TGTGCCAGCAGCTTTTCGCGGGAGGGCTGGAATGAGCAGTTCTTC	TRBD2	NA	TRBJ2-1	TRBV7-2
CASSPKNGETQYF	TGTGCCAGCTCACCGAAAAACGGGGAGACCCAGTACTTC	NA	once	TRBJ2-5	TRBV18
CASSYSPVNRANTEAFF	TGTGCCAGTAGTTACAGCCCGGTCAATCGTGCGAACACTGAAGCTTTCTTT	NA	NA	TRBJ1-1	TRBV19
CASTLGGTPNYGYTF	TGTGCCAGTACTCTGGGCGGGACACCTAACTATGGCTACACCTTC	NA	NA	TRBJ1-2	TRBV19
CASSLAGGGTYNEQFF	TGTGCCAGCAGCTTGGCGGGCGGGGGGACCTACAATGAGCAGTTCTTC	TRBD2	NA	TRBJ2-1	TRBV5-6
CASSQDYGTALMSNEKLFF	TGCGCCAGCAGCCAAGATTATGGGACAGCCCTTATGAGTAATGAAAAACTGTTTTTT	TRBD1	NA	TRBJ1-4	TRBV4-3
CATSGGLAGELFF	TGTGCCACCAGTGGAGGCTTGGCCGGGGAGCTGTTTTTT	NA	few	TRBJ2-2	TRBV24-1
CASGHAGGPEETQYF	TGTGCCAGCGGTCATGCGGGGGGGCCGGAAGAGACCCAGTACTTC	TRBD2	once	TRBJ2-5	TRBV5-4
CASSLVQGMADTQYF	TGTGCCAGCAGCTTGGTACAGGGAATGGCAGATACGCAGTATTTT	NA	NA	TRBJ2-3	TRBV5-5
CASSVRGGRADTQYF	TGTGCCAGCAGCGTCAGGGGGGGCAGGGCAGATACGCAGTATTTT	NA	once	TRBJ2-3	TRBV9
CASTQTGSSYEQYF	TGCGCCAGCACCCAGACAGGGAGTTCCTACGAGCAGTACTTC	TRBD1	NA	TRBJ2-7	TRBV5-1
CATIRRKKNTEAFF	TGTGCCACCATTAGACGAAAAAAGAACACTGAAGCTTTCTTT	NA	NA	TRBJ1-1	TRBV24-1
CASSYSRQSNQPQHF	TGTGCCAGCAGTTACTCCAGGCAGAGCAATCAGCCCCAGCATTTT	NA	once	TRBJ1-5	TRBV6-2/TRBV6-3
CASKGLVSYEQYF	TGTGCCAGCAAGGGACTAGTCTCCTACGAGCAGTACTTC	TRBD2	NA	TRBJ2-7	TRBV6-5
CASSLGQGQYEQYF	TGTGCCAGCAGCTTAGGGCAGGGCCAATACGAGCAGTACTTC	NA	NA	TRBJ2-7	TRBV7-2
CASSVVGQPTYEQYF	TGTGCCAGCAGCGTAGTGGGACAACCTACCTACGAGCAGTACTTC	NA	NA	TRBJ2-7	TRBV9
CASSLQGNTEAFF	TGTGCCAGCAGCTTACAGGGAAACACTGAAGCTTTCTTT	NA	NA	TRBJ1-1	TRBV11-2
CASSDQGSYNSPLHF	TGTGCCAGCAGCGACCAGGGATCCTATAATTCACCCCTCCACTTT	NA	once	TRBJ1-6	TRBV7-9
CATSDFPNSNQPQHF	TGTGCCACCAGTGATTTCCCTAATAGCAATCAGCCCCAGCATTTT	NA	NA	TRBJ1-5	TRBV24-1
CSVVNVGTGELFF	TGCAGCGTTGTTAACGTAGGCACCGGGGAGCTGTTTTTT	NA	NA	TRBJ2-2	TRBV29-1
CASSSLSGLAGESSYEQYF	TGCGCCAGCAGCTCGCTCTCGGGACTAGCGGGGGAGAGCTCCTACGAGCAGTACTTC	TRBD2	NA	TRBJ2-7	TRBV5-1
CAISESSGAYEQYF	TGTGCCATCAGTGAGTCGTCGGGGGCCTACGAGCAGTACTTC	NA	NA	TRBJ2-7	TRBV10-3
CASSLGLTYEQYF	TGTGCCAGCAGCCTGGGCCTTACGTACGAGCAGTACTTC	NA	NA	TRBJ2-7	TRBV3-1/TRBV3-2